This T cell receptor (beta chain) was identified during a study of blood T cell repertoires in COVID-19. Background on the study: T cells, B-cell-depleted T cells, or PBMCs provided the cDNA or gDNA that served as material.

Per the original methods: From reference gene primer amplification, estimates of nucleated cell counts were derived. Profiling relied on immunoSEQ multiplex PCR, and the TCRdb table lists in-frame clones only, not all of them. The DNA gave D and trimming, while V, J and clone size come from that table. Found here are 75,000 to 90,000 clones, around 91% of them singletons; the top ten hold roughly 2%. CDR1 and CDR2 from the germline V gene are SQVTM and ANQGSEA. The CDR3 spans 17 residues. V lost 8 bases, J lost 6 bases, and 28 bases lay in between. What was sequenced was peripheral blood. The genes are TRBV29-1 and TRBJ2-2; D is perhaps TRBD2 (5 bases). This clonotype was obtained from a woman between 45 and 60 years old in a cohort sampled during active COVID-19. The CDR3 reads CSPSRSYANKRSGELFF. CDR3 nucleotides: TGCAGCCCCTCAAGGTCCTACGCCAACAAGCGGTCCGGGGAGCTGTTTTTT.